A selection of T cell receptor beta chains follows, all from one sample in a study of blood T cell repertoires in COVID-19. Libraries were prepared by immunoSEQ multiplex PCR; TCRdb keeps only in-frame clonotypes and omits some of them. Among about 97,000 clones listed, nearly 90% were seen once. Specimen: peripheral blood. Source of these receptors: a man aged 45-65 years with active COVID-19. CDR3s include the opening cysteine and the closing phenylalanine or tryptophan. The D gene is left open where the match is weak. Size is omitted from some rows. Given values are once, few, many or a class for expanded clones.

TRBV5-6	.	TRBJ2-2	.	TGTGCCAGCAGCTCGCCATCCCAGGGGTACACCGGGGAGCTGTTTTTT	CASSSPSQGYTGELFF
TRBV20-1	TRBD1	TRBJ2-7	.	TGCAGTGCGTCGACAGGGTACGAGCAGTACTTC	CSASTGYEQYF
TRBV7-8	.	TRBJ1-1	.	TGTGCCAGCAGCTTAGATATCTCGAACACTGAAGCTTTCTTT	CASSLDISNTEAFF
TRBV27	TRBD1	TRBJ2-6	once	TGTGCCAGCAGTTTACTGGGACAGGGGGCGGAAGGGGCCAACGTCCTGACTTTC	CASSLLGQGAEGANVLTF
TRBV18	.	TRBJ2-7	.	TGTGCCAGTAGACAGGTTAGCGACGAGCAGTACTTC	CASRQVSDEQYF
TRBV5-1	.	TRBJ1-5	.	TGCGCCAGCAGCTTGACAGGGCAAAATCAGCCCCAGCATTTT	CASSLTGQNQPQHF
TRBV6-5	.	TRBJ2-2	.	TGTGCCAGCCACAGGAGCACCGGGGAGCTGTTTTTT	CASHRSTGELFF
TRBV15	.	TRBJ1-2	.	TGTGCCACCAGCAGAGCAGAATATGGCTACACCTTC	CATSRAEYGYTF
TRBV18	TRBD1	TRBJ1-6	.	TGTGCCAGCTCACTCGGACAGGGTGTTGGTTCACCCCTCCACTTT	CASSLGQGVGSPLHF
TRBV5-1	TRBD1	TRBJ2-2	.	TGCGCCAGCAGCAATCTACAGGGGGCCGGGGAGCTGTTTTTT	CASSNLQGAGELFF
TRBV2	.	TRBJ2-7	.	TGTGCCAGCAGTTCGTACAGGAGCTCCTACGAGCAGTACTTC	CASSSYRSSYEQYF
TRBV7-2	.	TRBJ1-4	.	TGTGCCAGCAGCTTGCAGGGGAAGTCTAATGAAAAACTGTTTTTT	CASSLQGKSNEKLFF
TRBV29-1	.	TRBJ1-1	.	TGCAGCGTTGAACGGAGGCTGAACACTGAAGCTTTCTTT	CSVERRLNTEAFF
TRBV5-1	TRBD2	TRBJ2-7	.	TGCGCCAGTAAAATCGGGACTAGCAGTTCCTACGAGCAGTACTTC	CASKIGTSSSYEQYF
TRBV6-5	.	TRBJ1-2	.	TGTGCCAGCAGGGCTGTAAGGGAGAACTATGGCTACACCTTC	CASRAVRENYGYTF
TRBV7-2	.	TRBJ1-2	.	TGTGCCAGCAGCTTAGAGCGGGGGGGCTATGGCTACACCTTC	CASSLERGGYGYTF
TRBV7-9	TRBD2	TRBJ2-3	.	TGTGCCAGCAGCCCTCAACGACTAGCGGGGGTGATCACAGATACGCAGTATTTT	CASSPQRLAGVITDTQYF
TRBV18	.	TRBJ1-4	.	TGTGCCAGCTCACTTCCACTGACGACCAGGGGTGAAAAACTGTTTTTT	CASSLPLTTRGEKLFF
TRBV3-1/TRBV3-2	.	TRBJ1-2	.	TGTGCCATGGGACTGACTGGCTACACCTTC	CAMGLTGYTF
TRBV29-1	TRBD2	TRBJ2-1	.	TGCAGCGTGGGGACTAGCTTCTACAATGAGCAGTTCTTC	CSVGTSFYNEQFF
TRBV7-2	.	TRBJ2-2	.	TGTGCCAGCAGCCCGTACAGGGTCACCGGGGAGCTGTTTTTT	CASSPYRVTGELFF
TRBV7-6	TRBD1	TRBJ2-7	.	TGTGCCAGCAGCGAGGGACAGACCCCCTACGAGCAGTACTTC	CASSEGQTPYEQYF
TRBV29-1	TRBD1	TRBJ2-2	.	TGCAGCGCCAGGACAGGGACGAACACCGGGGAGCTGTTTTTT	CSARTGTNTGELFF
TRBV6-2/TRBV6-3	TRBD1	TRBJ2-6	.	TGTGCCAGCAGCCCGACAGGGCCCAGTTCCTCTGGGGCCAACGTCCTGACTTTC	CASSPTGPSSSGANVLTF
TRBV4-3	TRBD2	TRBJ2-1	.	TGCGCCAGCAGCCAAGATACCCTCGGGGGGGGTGTCTACAATGAGCAGTTCTTC	CASSQDTLGGGVYNEQFF
TRBV19	.	TRBJ1-3	.	TGTGCCAGTAGTTCCGGGGTCGTTGGAAACACCATATATTTT	CASSSGVVGNTIYF
TRBV6-5	.	TRBJ1-2	.	TGTGCCAGCAGTTACGCCAGGGGCGGTGGCTACACCTTC	CASSYARGGGYTF